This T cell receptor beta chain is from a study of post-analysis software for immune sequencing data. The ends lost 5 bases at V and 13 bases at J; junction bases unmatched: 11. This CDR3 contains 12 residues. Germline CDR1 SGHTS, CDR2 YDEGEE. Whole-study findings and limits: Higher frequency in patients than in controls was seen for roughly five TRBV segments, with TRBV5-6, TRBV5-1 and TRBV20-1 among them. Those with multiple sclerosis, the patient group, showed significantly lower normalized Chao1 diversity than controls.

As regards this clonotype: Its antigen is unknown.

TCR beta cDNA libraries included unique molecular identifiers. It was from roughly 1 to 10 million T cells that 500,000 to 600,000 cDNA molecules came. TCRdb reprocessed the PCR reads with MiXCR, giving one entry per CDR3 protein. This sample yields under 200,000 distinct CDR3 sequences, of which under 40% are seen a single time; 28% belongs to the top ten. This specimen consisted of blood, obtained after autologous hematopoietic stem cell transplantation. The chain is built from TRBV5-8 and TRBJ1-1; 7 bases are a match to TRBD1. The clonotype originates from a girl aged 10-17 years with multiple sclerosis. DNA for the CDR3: TGTGCCAGCAGGTACGGGACAGCGAGGATTTTCTTT. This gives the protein CASRYGTARIFF. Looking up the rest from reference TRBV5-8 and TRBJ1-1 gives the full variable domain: EAGVTQSPTHLIKTRGQQATLRCSPISGHTSVYWYQQALGLGLQFLLWYDEGEERNRGNFPPRFSGRQFPNYSSELNVNALELEDSALYLCASRYGTARIFFGQGTRLTVV.